This passage covers 17 T cell receptor beta chains from one sample sequenced in a study of radiation and T cells in renal cell carcinoma. The method was immunoSEQ multiplex PCR; TCRdb's version includes in-frame clones alone and lacks a portion of them. Counted here are roughly 60,000 clones, roughly four fifths occurring once; the ten biggest clones make up roughly 7.4%. Time point: blood 2 weeks post-SBRT. Described treatment: 15 Gy SBRT to primary tumor, nephrectomy 4 weeks later. The sequences come from blood, collected from a patient whose treatment included radiotherapy and nephrectomy. The receptors derive from a man between 60 and 75 years old with renal cell carcinoma.

This clone was detected a few times. This chain joins TRBV27 and TRBJ1-5; perhaps TRBD1 as D (6 bases). Trimming removed 1 base from V and 11 bases from J, with 18 bases in between. CDR3 length: 15 amino acids. Germline CDR1 MNHEY, CDR2 SMNVEV (reference sequence). The CDR3 DNA is TGTGCCAGCAGTTTATTCGCGGGGGCAGGAGAGTCCCAGCATTTT. Amino acid sequence: CASSLFAGAGESQHF.

V is TRBV19 and J is TRBJ1-2; maybe TRBD1 (5 bases). CDR1 is LNHDA and CDR2 is SQIVND in the germline V gene (reference sequence). CDR3 length equals 14 residues. Trimming shortened V by 7 bases and J by 5 bases, and 17 bases separated the two germline ends. DNA for the CDR3: TGTGCCAGTACGCCCAGGGCAGGGACGTATGGCTACACCTTC. Encoded protein: CASTPRAGTYGYTF.

V is TRBV15 and J is TRBJ2-2; tentative D call: TRBD2 (5 bases). Trimming removed 0 bases at V and 2 bases at J, with 13 bases between. This CDR3 contains 17 residues. Germline CDR1 LNHNV, CDR2 YYDKDF (reference sequence). CDR3 nucleotide sequence: TGTGCCACCAGCAGAGATCGAGTAGCGACTAACACCGGGGAGCTGTTTTTT. The encoded protein is CATSRDRVATNTGELFF.

This CDR3 reads CASSVGILSTDTQYF. In DNA, the CDR3 is TGTGCCAGCAGCGTGGGCATTTTAAGCACAGATACGCAGTATTTT. V usage is TRBV9 and J usage is TRBJ2-3, with D unresolved. The CDR3 sequence is 15 residues long. The ends were cut back, 2 bases at V and 0 bases at J, with 10 bases in the middle. In germline, CDR1 is SGDLS, CDR2 YYNGEE.

This clone occurred once. This chain connects TRBV28 to TRBJ2-7, with 9 bases matching TRBD2. J gave up 5 bases and V 2 bases, and 4 bases lay outside the gene matches. Germline V gene sequence: CDR1 MDHEN, CDR2 SYDVKM. This CDR3 spans 14 amino acids. CDR3 residues: CASSLGGRAHEQYV. CDR3 bases: TGTGCCAGCAGTTTAGGCGGGAGGGCCCACGAGCAGTACGTC.

The V call is TRBV19, the J call TRBJ1-2; no clear D. The CDR3 is 12 amino acids. Germline values: CDR1 LNHDA, CDR2 SQIVND (reference sequence). In DNA, the CDR3 is TGTGCTACTTCACAGAACTACTATGGCTACACCTTC. Protein: CATSQNYYGYTF.

The chain is built from TRBV28 and TRBJ1-5; weak D call: TRBD1 (5 bases). Germline V CDR1 and CDR2: MDHEN, SYDVKM. This CDR3 region has 11 residues. With 3 bases removed from V and 10 bases from J, the gap between germline ends came to 7 bases. The CDR3, as DNA: TGTGCCAGCAGTTTCCAGGGACCCCAGCATTTT. It translates to CASSFQGPQHF. Full variable domain (missing parts from reference TRBV28 and TRBJ1-5): DVKVTQSSRYLVKRTGEKVFLECVQDMDHENMFWYRQDPGLGLRLIYFSYDVKMKEKGDIPEGYSVSREKKERFSLILESASTNQTSMYLCASSFQGPQHFGDGTRLSIL.

This sequence joins TRBV5-1 and TRBJ2-7, with TRBD1 matching 10 bases. The germline V gene encodes CDR1 SGHRS and CDR2 YFSETQ. The CDR3 loop spans 14 amino acids. Germline trimming cut 0 bases from V and 4 bases from J; bases unmatched to any gene: 1. The CDR3 DNA is TGCGCCAGCAGCTTGGGGGGACAGGGGTACGAGCAGTACTTC. Translating it yields CASSLGGQGYEQYF.

V gene TRBV4-2 combines with J gene TRBJ2-5; 7 nucleotides agree with TRBD1. J gave up 2 bases and V 4 bases, and 7 bases lay outside the gene matches. CDR1 is LGHNA, CDR2 YNFKEQ, per germline. The CDR3 length is 15 residues. CDR3 nucleotide sequence: TGTGCCAGCAGCCTACAACCGGGACAGCAAGAGACCCAGTACTTC. Amino acids: CASSLQPGQQETQYF.

The V call is TRBV6-1, the J call TRBJ1-5; 8 nucleotides align to TRBD1. Looked up from germline, CDR1 is MNHNS and CDR2 is SASEGT. Germline trimming cut 2 bases from V and 5 bases from J; bases unmatched to any gene: 11. CDR3 size: 17 residues. The CDR3 is CASSEYVSGGGYQPQHF. In DNA form, the CDR3 reads TGTGCCAGCAGTGAATATGTCTCAGGGGGCGGGTATCAGCCCCAGCATTTT.

This clone was recorded only once. This CDR3 is also generated by other DNA sequences in the sample. The V call is TRBV10-3, the J call TRBJ1-1; D unresolved. V lost 3 bases, J lost 4 bases, and 3 bases lay in between. The CDR3 is 11 amino acids. CDR1 is ENHRY and CDR2 is SYGVKD in the germline V gene. The CDR3 sequence is CAISEGTEAFF. In nucleotides, the CDR3 is TGTGCCATCAGTGAAGGCACTGAAGCTTTCTTT.

The chain links TRBV18 to TRBJ1-1; maybe TRBD1 (6 bases). Trimming removed 3 bases at V and 2 bases at J, with 10 bases between. CDR3 length: 14 residues. Germline V gene data show CDR1 as KGHSH and CDR2 as LQKENI. The CDR3 DNA reads as TGTGCCAGCTCACCGAGACAGGAAAACACTGAAGCTTTCTTT. Translated: CASSPRQENTEAFF. Drawing the rest from reference TRBV18 and TRBJ1-1, the complete variable domain is NAGVMQNPRHLVRRRGQEARLRCSPMKGHSHVYWYRQLPEEGLKFMVYLQKENIIDESGMPKERFSAEFPKEGPSILRIQQVVRGDSAAYFCASSPRQENTEAFFGQGTRLTVV.

This clone was detected only once. V and J are TRBV4-3 and TRBJ1-3; the D is unclear. V shed 1 base and J shed 0 bases, with 7 bases lying between them. The CDR3 is 15 amino acids. In germline, CDR1 is LGHNA, CDR2 YSLEER. DNA of the CDR3: TGCGCCAGCAGCCAAGTTCCATTCTCTGGAAACACCATATATTTT. Its translation is CASSQVPFSGNTIYF.

V gene TRBV2 combines with J gene TRBJ1-1; perhaps TRBD1 as D (5 bases). V lost 2 bases and J 8 bases, leaving 9 bases between the germline ends. Germline V gives CDR1 SNHLY, CDR2 FYNNEI. This CDR3 contains 12 residues. The CDR3 nucleotides read TGTGCCAGCAGTGAAATTGGGGGGGAAGCTTTCTTT. This translates into CASSEIGGEAFF.

The V gene is TRBV11-2, the J gene TRBJ1-1, with 9 bases matching TRBD1. The V segment lost 2 bases and the J segment 1 base; nucleotides outside the gene matches: 2. Germline V lookup: CDR1 SGHAT, CDR2 FQNNGV. This CDR3 contains 15 residues. The CDR3 spells CASSLTGGSNTEAFF. As DNA, the CDR3 is TGTGCCAGCAGCTTAACAGGGGGCTCGAACACTGAAGCTTTCTTT.

The chain links TRBV6-1 to TRBJ1-5, with D tentatively TRBD1 (5 bases). The V end was cut by 6 bases, the J end by 0 bases, with 15 bases between. CDR3 length equals 16 residues. In germline, CDR1 is MNHNS, CDR2 SASEGT. The CDR3 DNA follows: TGTGCCAGCAGCGAAATTGGGGGGACTAGCAATCAGCCCCAGCATTTT. Residues: CASSEIGGTSNQPQHF.

V usage is TRBV7-8 and J usage is TRBJ1-4, with D hard to call. With 8 bases removed from V and 5 bases from J, the gap between germline ends came to 9 bases. The CDR3 is 12 residues long. Per the germline V gene, CDR1 is SGHVS and CDR2 is FQNEAQ. CDR3 nucleotides: TGTGCCAGCTCCGGGGTCAATGAAAAACTGTTTTTT. Translating it yields CASSGVNEKLFF.